The 28 T cell receptor beta chains below come from one sample, sequenced in a study of response to subunit inactivated influenza vaccine. From the RT-PCR reads, TCRdb called clonotypes with MiXCR, one entry per CDR3 protein. The sample lists around 600,000 distinct CDR3 sequences; approximately 10% were seen once. The sample also formed part of further work on T cells expressing NK-cell markers. That paper states: The authors made TCR beta cDNA libraries by 5'RACE template switching. This switching added a universal primer site and UMIs.

This specimen was PBMCs from blood, taken on the day of vaccination. All receptors come from a man aged 45 to 65 who received an inactivated influenza vaccine.

The rearrangement joins TRBV12-3 or TRBV12-4 to TRBJ2-3, with D hard to call. The CDR3 length is 12 residues. Deletions cut 6 bases from V and 6 bases from J, with 10 bases between. This chain's CDR3 is CASRLRQDTQYF. The CDR3 coding sequence is TGTGCCAGCAGATTGCGTCAGGATACGCAGTATTTT.

The rearrangement links TRBV6-2 or TRBV6-3 to TRBJ1-5; 10 bases map to TRBD1. J was trimmed by 6 bases and V by 5 bases; bases with no gene match: 16. The CDR3 extends over 18 amino acids. Germline V gives CDR1 MNHEY, CDR2 SVGEGT. The chain's CDR3 is CASSDTGTGALSRQPQHF. CDR3 in DNA: TGTGCCAGCAGTGATACCGGGACAGGGGCCTTATCTCGTCAGCCCCAGCATTTT.

This sequence joins TRBV5-6 and TRBJ1-6, with D hard to call. The CDR3 extends over 14 amino acids. The germline V and J ends were trimmed by 4 bases and 4 bases, with 9 bases remaining between them. Germline loops: CDR1 SGHDT, CDR2 YYEEEE. CDR3 nucleotides: TGTGCCAGCAGCCCGCGGAGTTATAATTCACCCCTCCACTTT. Its protein is CASSPRSYNSPLHF. The variable domain in full, completed from reference TRBV5-6 and TRBJ1-6, reads DAGVTQSPTHLIKTRGQQVTLRCSPKSGHDTVSWYQQALGQGPQFIFQYYEEEERQRGNFPDRFSGHQFPNYSSELNVNALLLGDSALYLCASSPRSYNSPLHFGNGTRLTVT.

The chain recombines TRBV5-6 with TRBJ1-1, with unresolved D. V was clipped by 0 bases and J by 0 bases, with 12 bases between them. The V gene's germline CDR1 is SGHDT and CDR2 YYEEEE. This CDR3 is 16 amino acids long. The CDR3, as DNA: TGTGCCAGCAGCTTGGCCGTATCAAGGCTGAACACTGAAGCTTTCTTT. Amino acids: CASSLAVSRLNTEAFF.

Ten or more counts support this clonotype. In DNA form, the CDR3 reads TGCAGTGCTATGACAGGGTTGAACACTGAAGCTTTCTTT. Translated: CSAMTGLNTEAFF. The chain recombines TRBV20-1 with TRBJ1-1, with 7 bases fitting TRBD1. CDR1 and CDR2 (germline): DFQATT, SNEGSKA (reference sequence). V lost 4 bases to trimming and J lost 0 bases; unmatched junction nucleotides: 2. CDR3 length: 13 residues.

The sample holds many counts of this clonotype. One junction end does not reproduce the germline sequence, and a read error may be involved. The rearrangement joins TRBV14 to TRBJ2-7; D unclear. CDR3 length equals 11 residues. The germline gives CDR1 SGHDN, CDR2 FVKESK. The CDR3 loop reads CASSQSSEQYF. CDR3 in DNA: TGTGCCAGCAGCCAATCCTCCGAGCAGTACTTC.

The CDR3 coding sequence is TGCGCCAGCAGCATGGAGGGTGAGCAGTTCTTC. It codes for CASSMEGEQFF. This chain connects TRBV5-1 to TRBJ2-1; tentative D call: TRBD2 (6 bases). Trimming left V 4 bases short and J 9 bases short, with 8 bases between. The CDR3 length is 11 residues. Germline CDR1 reads SGHRS; CDR2 reads YFSETQ.

This clonotype was recorded many times. The chain carries TRBV20-1 and TRBJ1-4; D not resolved. Per germline, CDR1 DFQATT and CDR2 SNEGSKA (reference sequence). This CDR3 spans 14 amino acids. Trimming stripped 3 bases from V and 0 bases from J, with 8 bases between. The CDR3 nucleotides are TGCAGTGCTAGTCCGGGGACAACTAATGAAAAACTGTTTTTT. It encodes CSASPGTTNEKLFF.

This clonotype showed up just a few times. The chain links TRBV20-1 to TRBJ2-7; D perhaps matches TRBD1 (5 bases). Germline CDR1 is DFQATT and CDR2 is SNEGSKA (reference sequence). This CDR3 is built from 15 residues. V was clipped by 6 bases and J by 1 base, with 19 bases between them. The CDR3 DNA is TGCAGTGCCTCATCCCTGGGGCTGGGATCCTACGAGCAGTACTTC. As protein: CSASSLGLGSYEQYF.

There are a few counts of this clonotype. The chain uses TRBV28 and TRBJ2-5; TRBD2 matches at 12 bases. The J segment lost 1 base and the V segment lost 0 bases, leaving 9 bases of the junction unmatched. Looked up from germline, CDR1 is MDHEN and CDR2 is SYDVKM. The CDR3 sequence is 19 residues long. CDR3 region: CASSLWLAGGPWSQETQYF. The CDR3 bases are TGTGCCAGCAGTTTATGGCTAGCGGGAGGGCCGTGGTCCCAAGAGACCCAGTACTTC. Full variable domain (remainder filled in from reference TRBV28 and TRBJ2-5): DVKVTQSSRYLVKRTGEKVFLECVQDMDHENMFWYRQDPGLGLRLIYFSYDVKMKEKGDIPEGYSVSREKKERFSLILESASTNQTSMYLCASSLWLAGGPWSQETQYFGPGTRLLVL.

The rearrangement uses TRBV7-9 and TRBJ2-2; D tentatively fits TRBD1 or TRBD2 (5 bases each). Germline V gene data show CDR1 as SEHNR and CDR2 as FQNEAQ (reference sequence). Trimming took 1 base from V and 9 from J, leaving 12 bases between them. The CDR3 sequence is 14 residues long. CDR3 sequence reads: CASSLGDPTRELFF. In DNA form, the CDR3 reads TGTGCCAGCAGCTTAGGGGACCCTACCCGGGAGCTGTTTTTT.

This clonotype was counted a few times. The rearrangement uses TRBV25-1 and TRBJ1-1, with D possibly being TRBD1 (6 bases). This CDR3 comprises 15 residues. V was trimmed by 3 bases and J by 1 base, leaving 12 bases between them. Germline values: CDR1 MGHDK, CDR2 SYGVNS. The CDR3 nucleotides are TGTGCCAGCAGTGAGATCGGGGGCCGGAACACTGAAGCTTTCTTT. Residues: CASSEIGGRNTEAFF.

The CDR3 here is CSARVAGVGTKNIQYF. CDR3 bases: TGCAGTGCTAGAGTGGCGGGGGTCGGGACCAAAAACATTCAGTACTTC. The chain combines TRBV20-1 with TRBJ2-4; 7 bases are a match to TRBD2. CDR1 is DFQATT and CDR2 is SNEGSKA in the germline V gene (reference sequence). Losses at the gene ends were 1 base for V and 2 bases for J; bases not matched to a gene: 8. The CDR3 sequence is 16 residues long.

Ten or more counts support this clonotype. The chain recombines TRBV12-3 or TRBV12-4 with TRBJ2-6; D remains unclear. Trimming left V 3 bases short and J 2 bases short, with 5 bases between. The CDR3 covers 14 residues. CDR3 amino acids: CASSFDPGANVLTF. The CDR3 region has the DNA TGTGCCAGCAGTTTTGACCCTGGGGCCAACGTCCTGACTTTC.

This clonotype was counted between two and nine times. This chain connects TRBV5-1 to TRBJ2-2; D is ambiguous. Germline CDR1 reads SGHRS; CDR2 reads YFSETQ. This CDR3 spans 14 amino acids. V was shortened by 2 bases and J by 5 bases, with 10 bases between the two germline ends. The CDR3 here is CASSLKSATGELFF. The CDR3 nucleotides are TGCGCCAGCAGCTTAAAAAGCGCTACCGGGGAGCTGTTTTTT.

The chain carries TRBV20-1 and TRBJ2-5, with D possibly being TRBD1 or TRBD2 (6 bases each). Germline-derived CDR1 and CDR2 are DFQATT and SNEGSKA (reference sequence). CDR3 length: 13 amino acids. V dropped 3 bases and J dropped 5 bases, with 13 bases sitting between them. The chain's CDR3 is CSASWGARETQYF. CDR3 in DNA: TGCAGTGCTAGTTGGGGGGCGAGGGAGACCCAGTACTTC.

The chain is built from TRBV6-1 and TRBJ2-1, with D tentatively TRBD2 (5 bases). Per the germline V gene, CDR1 is MNHNS and CDR2 is SASEGT. Trimming took 6 bases from V and 9 from J, leaving 15 bases between them. The CDR3 extends over 13 amino acids. The CDR3 region has the DNA TGTGCCAGCAGCCCCCCCGGGAATCGTGAGCAGTTCTTC. It translates to CASSPPGNREQFF.

This clonotype appeared a few times. The V gene is TRBV9, the J gene TRBJ2-5; no firm D call. This CDR3 has 14 residues. Germline V CDR1 and CDR2: SGDLS, YYNGEE. V was cut by 4 bases and J by 4 bases, with 14 bases left in between. CDR3 bases: TGTGCCAGCAGCCCAGCCCCGCGTGTAGAGACCCAGTACTTC. This gives the protein CASSPAPRVETQYF.

This clonotype has a handful of counts. The chain links TRBV5-6 to TRBJ2-2, with TRBD2 identical over 9 bases. This CDR3 comprises 13 residues. V was pared by 4 bases and J by 7 bases, with 2 bases of the junction left unmatched. Germline V CDR1 and CDR2: SGHDT, YYEEEE. CDR3 sequence: CASSRSGSGELFF. The CDR3 DNA follows: TGTGCCAGCAGCCGTAGCGGGAGCGGGGAGCTGTTTTTT.

The chain has TRBV2 and TRBJ1-1; D not certain. The V gene lost 6 bases and the J gene lost 1 base, with 6 bases spanning the gap. This CDR3 has 12 residues. The germline gives CDR1 SNHLY, CDR2 FYNNEI. CDR3 in DNA: TGTGCCAGCAGCAAGAAGAACACTGAAGCTTTCTTT. It translates to CASSKKNTEAFF.

This clonotype showed up many times. V gene TRBV6-5 combines with J gene TRBJ2-7; D is uncertain. CDR1 and CDR2 (germline): MNHEY, SVGAGI. The V and J ends lost 3 bases and 2 bases respectively, with 11 bases between them. The CDR3 is 14 amino acids. CDR3 DNA sequence: TGTGCCAGCAGTTATGGGTTCCAGGCCTACGAGCAGTACTTC. Its translation: CASSYGFQAYEQYF.

V and J are TRBV5-1 and TRBJ2-5, with TRBD2 identical over 14 bases. CDR1 and CDR2 from the germline V gene are SGHRS and YFSETQ. The CDR3 runs to 16 residues. V was pared by 4 bases and J by 5 bases, with 7 bases of the junction left unmatched. In nucleotides, the CDR3 is TGCGCCAGCAGCATTGGGACTAGCGGGGGCTGGGAGACCCAGTACTTC. Amino acid sequence: CASSIGTSGGWETQYF.

This clonotype was counted once. The rearrangement uses TRBV7-2 and TRBJ1-1; D is unresolved. V was clipped by 3 bases and J by 7 bases, with 9 bases between them. The CDR3 is 12 amino acids. CDR1 and CDR2 from the germline V gene are SGHTA and FQGNSA. The chain's CDR3 is CASSFPRGEAFF. The CDR3 bases are TGTGCCAGCAGCTTCCCCCGAGGTGAAGCTTTCTTT.

This clonotype was recorded a few times. V usage is TRBV18 and J usage is TRBJ2-1, with TRBD2 identical over 10 bases. The CDR3 spans 16 residues. Trimming removed 2 bases from V and 4 bases from J; junction bases left unmatched: 5. Per germline, CDR1 KGHSH and CDR2 LQKENI. In DNA, the CDR3 is TGTGCCAGCTCACCAGGTTCTAGCGGGGGTTACAATGAGCAGTTCTTC. Encoded protein: CASSPGSSGGYNEQFF.

This clonotype was found many times. The gene calls are TRBV12-3 or TRBV12-4 and TRBJ1-5, with TRBD1 as a possible D gene (5 bases). Trimming took 6 bases from V and 7 from J, leaving 13 bases between them. This CDR3 comprises 13 residues. CDR3 sequence: CASSLQVGQPQHF. The CDR3 nucleotides are TGTGCCAGCAGCTTACAGGTTGGGCAGCCCCAGCATTTT.

This clonotype was counted between two and nine times. This sequence joins TRBV11-2 and TRBJ2-7; unclear D gene. The CDR3 extends over 14 amino acids. Germline V gives CDR1 SGHAT, CDR2 FQNNGV. V was shortened by 0 bases and J by 1 base, with 7 bases between the two germline ends. The CDR3, as DNA: TGTGCCAGCAGCTTAGATGGGCATTCCTACGAGCAGTACTTC. Translating it yields CASSLDGHSYEQYF.

The V gene is TRBV7-9, the J gene TRBJ1-1; D remains unclear. Trimming stripped 1 base from V and 2 bases from J, with 11 bases between. Germline CDR1 is SEHNR and CDR2 is FQNEAQ (reference sequence). The CDR3 spans 15 residues. The CDR3 DNA is TGTGCCAGCAGCTTAGATGTAGGTCGAAACACTGAAGCTTTCTTT. Encoded protein: CASSLDVGRNTEAFF. The full variable domain, completed using reference TRBV7-9 and TRBJ1-1, is DTGVSQNPRHKITKRGQNVTFRCDPISEHNRLYWYRQTLGQGPEFLTYFQNEAQLEKSRLLSDRFSAERPKGSFSTLEIQRTEQGDSAMYLCASSLDVGRNTEAFFGQGTRLTVV.

The rearrangement links TRBV5-1 to TRBJ2-1; a possible D gene is TRBD1 (5 bases). Trimming took off 0 bases at V and 4 bases at J, with 14 bases between the two ends. The CDR3 sequence is 16 residues long. Per the germline V gene, CDR1 is SGHRS and CDR2 is YFSETQ. In DNA form, the CDR3 reads TGCGCCAGCAGCTTGGGGGGCGGCAAACTGTACAATGAGCAGTTCTTC. It codes for CASSLGGGKLYNEQFF.